This TCR beta chain appears in the sequencing data of a study of CD8 T cells in ankylosing spondylitis. Study-wide findings and caveats: A TCR beta motif of roughly eight highly homologous variants appeared characteristic of ankylosing spondylitis blood. Clones linked to disease were reported to show significant enrichment in matched ankylosing spondylitis synovial fluid.

One entry per CDR3 protein, called by TCRdb with MiXCR from the 5' RACE reads. The profile shows tens of thousands of distinct CDR3 sequences, around 8.3% of them singletons. The CDR3 is 16 residues long. The V gene's germline CDR1 is LGHNA and CDR2 YNFKEQ. Trimming cost V 1 base and J 4 bases, with 13 bases left between them. This clonotype was found a few times. No antigen is known for it. This sequence was found in a male donor with ankylosing spondylitis. Sequencing used blood, either unsorted or a sorted T cell fraction (not recorded which). This sequence joins TRBV4-2 and TRBJ2-2, with unresolved D. CDR3 protein: CASSQVALVGTGELFF. CDR3 nucleotide sequence: TGTGCCAGCAGCCAAGTGGCGCTTGTGGGCACCGGGGAGCTGTTTTTT.